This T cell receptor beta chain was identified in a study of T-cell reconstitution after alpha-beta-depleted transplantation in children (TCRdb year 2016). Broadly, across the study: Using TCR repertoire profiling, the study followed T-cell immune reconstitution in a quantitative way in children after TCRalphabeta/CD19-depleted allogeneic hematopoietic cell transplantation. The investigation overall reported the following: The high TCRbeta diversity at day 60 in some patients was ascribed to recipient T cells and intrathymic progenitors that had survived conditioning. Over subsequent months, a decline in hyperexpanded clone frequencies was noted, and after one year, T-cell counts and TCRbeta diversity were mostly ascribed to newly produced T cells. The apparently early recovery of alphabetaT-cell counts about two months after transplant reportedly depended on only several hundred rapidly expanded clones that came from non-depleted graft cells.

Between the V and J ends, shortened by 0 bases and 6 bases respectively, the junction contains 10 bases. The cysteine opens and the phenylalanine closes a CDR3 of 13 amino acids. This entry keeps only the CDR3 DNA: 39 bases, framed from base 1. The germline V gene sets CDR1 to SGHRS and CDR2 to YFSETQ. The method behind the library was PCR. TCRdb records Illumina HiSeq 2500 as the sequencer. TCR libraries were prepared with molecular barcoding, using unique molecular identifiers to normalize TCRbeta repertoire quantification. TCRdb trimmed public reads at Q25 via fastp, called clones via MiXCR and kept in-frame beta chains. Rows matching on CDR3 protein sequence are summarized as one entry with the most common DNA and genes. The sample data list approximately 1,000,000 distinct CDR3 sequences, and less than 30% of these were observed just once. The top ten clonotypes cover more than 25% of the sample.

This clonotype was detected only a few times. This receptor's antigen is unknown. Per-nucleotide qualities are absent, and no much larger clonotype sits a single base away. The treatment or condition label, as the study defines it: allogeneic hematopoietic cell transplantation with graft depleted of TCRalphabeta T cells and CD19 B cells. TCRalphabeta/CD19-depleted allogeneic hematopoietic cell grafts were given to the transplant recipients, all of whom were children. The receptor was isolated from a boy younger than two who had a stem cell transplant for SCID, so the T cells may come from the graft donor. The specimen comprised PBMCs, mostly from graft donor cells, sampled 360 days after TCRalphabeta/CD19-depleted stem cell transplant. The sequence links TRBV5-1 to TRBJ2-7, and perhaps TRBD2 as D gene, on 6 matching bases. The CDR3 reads CASSLETRTEQYF. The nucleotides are TGCGCCAGCAGCTTGGAGACTAGAACCGAGCAGTACTTC.